This T cell receptor (beta chain) was retrieved from a study of molecular identifiers for immune sequencing clone quantification. Study conclusions and caveats: Jurkat TCR RNA spiked in from one cell (amid some 1.1 million naive cells) was reportedly detectable.

Investigators produced naive CD8 libraries from about 19,000 to 1,100,000 sorted cells, drawing on 10%, 30% or 50% RNA. Based on a CD8+CD4-CCR7+CD45RA+ profile, naive CD8 T cells were sorted. The authors built bulk TCR libraries by previously described methods with listed TCR primers. TCRdb reanalysed the PCR reads using MiXCR and keeps one entry per CDR3 protein. The sample records around 480,000 distinct CDR3 sequences, about 26% being singletons. Notes on this clonotype: Its antigen is not known.

Germline-derived CDR1 and CDR2 are SEHNR and FQNEAQ (reference sequence). Trimming removed 2 bases at V and 5 bases at J, with 7 bases between. CDR3 length: 12 residues. Sequencing input: naive CD8+ T cells from blood, with Jurkat cell RNA spiked in. Subset denoted: FACS-sorted CD8+CD4-CCR7+CD45RA+ naive T cells. The gene calls are TRBV7-9 and TRBJ2-7; D is undetermined. The TCR sequence derives from a human donor in good health. Some libraries in this study had Jurkat cell RNA spiked in. CDR3: CASSLKPDEQYF. CDR3 sequence (DNA): TGTGCCAGCAGCTTAAAGCCGGACGAGCAGTACTTC. The full variable domain, with the rest looked up from reference TRBV7-9 and TRBJ2-7, is DTGVSQNPRHKITKRGQNVTFRCDPISEHNRLYWYRQTLGQGPEFLTYFQNEAQLEKSRLLSDRFSAERPKGSFSTLEIQRTEQGDSAMYLCASSLKPDEQYFGPGTRLTVT.